This T cell receptor (beta chain) was identified in a study of T cells in localized non-small cell lung cancer. V dropped 3 bases and J dropped 7; count of bases not matched to a gene: 7. This CDR3 is built from 16 residues. Germline V gene data show CDR1 as SGDLS and CDR2 as YYNGEE. Study results and caveats: Longer overall survival was seen with higher T cell density measured in blood. Measurement of T cell clonality placed uninvolved adjacent lung highest, above the level in tumor. Median detection of top 100 tumor clones in adjacent lung was approximately 50 clones.

This clone was counted once. Its antigen remains unidentified. The method was immunoSEQ multiplex PCR; TCRdb's version includes in-frame clones alone and lacks a portion of them. The sample carries roughly 72,000 clones, 70% to 90% recorded once. The sequences come from peripheral blood, collected before any cancer treatment. V usage is TRBV9 and J usage is TRBJ2-2; 12 bases are a match to TRBD2. This TCR was recovered from a male donor aged 60 or over with stage III squamous cell lung carcinoma. The CDR3 nucleotides are TGTGCCAGCAGCGGAGTGCTAGCGGGGGGGAGCGGGGAGCTGTTTTTT. It encodes CASSGVLAGGSGELFF.